These 3 T cell receptor beta chains originate from one sample sequenced in a study of blood T cell repertoires in COVID-19. The repertoire was sequenced with immunoSEQ multiplex PCR; TCRdb's copy has only in-frame clones and lacks some. The sample consists of 35,000 to 40,000 clones, about 90% of them appearing once. The specimen sequenced was peripheral blood. The source of these receptors is a man in his 70s with acute or convalescent COVID-19.

J is TRBJ1-2 and V is TRBV11-2; 7 bases match TRBD1. CDR3 length: 13 amino acids. Germline CDR1 and CDR2: SGHAT and FQNNGV. The ends lost 5 bases at V and 3 bases at J; junction bases unmatched: 3. The CDR3 bases are TGTGCCAGCAGCGGCGACAGGGACTATGGCTACACCTTC. It specifies CASSGDRDYGYTF.

The V and J genes are TRBV10-3 and TRBJ2-1, with D tentatively TRBD2 (6 bases). Trimming removed 1 base from V and 0 bases from J, with 10 bases in between. Germline V gene data show CDR1 as ENHRY and CDR2 as SYGVKD. CDR3 length: 16 amino acids. The CDR3 protein is CAISEWGGNSYNEQFF. DNA for the CDR3: TGTGCCATCAGTGAGTGGGGCGGGAACTCCTACAATGAGCAGTTCTTC.

This chain connects TRBV7-2 to TRBJ2-1, with TRBD1 as a possible D gene (5 bases). Between the trimmed V and J ends, which lost 1 base and 5 bases, there was a span of 9 bases. The CDR3 consists of 14 residues. Germline assignment: CDR1 SGHTA and CDR2 FQGNSA. The CDR3 sequence is CASSLEGWNNEQFF. DNA for the CDR3: TGTGCCAGCAGCTTAGAGGGGTGGAACAATGAGCAGTTCTTC.